Below, 12 T cell receptor beta chains from the same sample are listed, as sequenced in a study of shared clonotypes between healthy human individuals. Here immunoSEQ multiplex PCR was the method, and the copy in TCRdb shows in-frame clones only, minus some. The repertoire holds 750,000 to 1,000,000 clones, with around 92% as singletons. Naive CD8 populations comprised CD45RO-negative cells positively selected for CCR7, excluding terminally differentiated effector memory CD45RA+ cells. Sequencing was performed on naive CD8+ T cells sorted from blood. Source of these receptors: a man under 40 in good health.

The V gene is TRBV11-2, the J gene TRBJ1-1, with TRBD1 matching over 7 bases. The CDR3 has 15 amino acids. Trimming removed 7 bases from V and 0 bases from J; junction bases left unmatched: 8. CDR1 is SGHAT and CDR2 is FQNNGV in the germline V gene. The CDR3 reads CASTSGGGMNTEAFF. CDR3 sequence (DNA): TGTGCCAGCACCTCAGGGGGGGGTATGAACACTGAAGCTTTCTTT.

The chain is built from TRBV29-1 and TRBJ2-7; D gene uncertain. CDR3 length equals 14 residues. Germline V gene data show CDR1 as SQVTM and CDR2 as ANQGSEA. Trimming removed 1 base at V and 2 bases at J, with 12 bases between. This CDR3 is CSVEGATGAYEQYF. The CDR3 DNA follows: TGCAGCGTTGAAGGGGCAACCGGCGCCTACGAGCAGTACTTC.

The chain is built from TRBV29-1 and TRBJ2-1; D is unclear. V lost 0 bases, J lost 7 bases, and 13 bases lay in between. CDR3 length equals 14 residues. Germline V lookup: CDR1 SQVTM, CDR2 ANQGSEA. CDR3 loop: CSVEETGLVNEQFF. The CDR3 DNA follows: TGCAGCGTTGAAGAAACGGGTTTGGTGAATGAGCAGTTCTTC.

This sequence joins TRBV19 and TRBJ2-5, with 7 bases matching TRBD1. CDR1 LNHDA and CDR2 SQIVND come from the germline V gene (reference sequence). Unmatched junction bases numbered 10, after V lost 4 bases and J lost 2 bases. This CDR3 contains 16 residues. The CDR3 here is CASSTPPDREQETQYF. Here the CDR3 DNA reads TGTGCCAGTAGTACCCCCCCCGACAGGGAGCAAGAGACCCAGTACTTC.

This chain links TRBV25-1 with TRBJ2-1, with 7 nucleotides matching TRBD2. This CDR3 is 12 amino acids long. From germline, CDR1 is MGHDK and CDR2 SYGVNS. The V gene end was trimmed by 6 bases and the J gene end by 4 bases; junction bases not matched to a gene: 0. The CDR3 DNA reads as TGTGCCAGCAGGGGACTATACAATGAGCAGTTCTTC. It is translated as CASRGLYNEQFF.

With respect to this clone: Different DNA sequences within this sample yield the same CDR3. CDR3 residues: CASSLGTPYEQYF. The CDR3 nucleotides read TGTGCCAGCAGTCTAGGGACTCCCTACGAGCAGTACTTC. The rearrangement uses TRBV27 and TRBJ2-7; D might be TRBD2 (6 bases). The CDR3 consists of 13 residues. Per germline, CDR1 MNHEY and CDR2 SMNVEV (reference sequence). Trimming took 5 bases from V and 2 from J, leaving 10 bases between them.

The rearrangement uses TRBV5-1 and TRBJ1-1, with 8 bases fitting TRBD1. This CDR3 has 14 residues. V shed 4 bases, J shed 1 base, and the junction held 3 bases outside the gene matches. Germline V gene data show CDR1 as SGHRS and CDR2 as YFSETQ. DNA for the CDR3: TGCGCCAGCAGCAAGGGGACAGGGAACACTGAAGCTTTCTTT. Residues: CASSKGTGNTEAFF.

In its sample, this clone was seen once. The V and J genes are TRBV7-9 and TRBJ2-7, with D perhaps matching TRBD1 (6 bases). Germline-derived CDR1 and CDR2 are SEHNR and FQNEAQ (reference sequence). The CDR3 length is 14 residues. V was cut by 5 bases and J by 3 bases, with 14 bases left in between. This CDR3 is CASSPWDKYYEQYF. The CDR3 DNA reads TGTGCCAGCAGCCCATGGGACAAATACTACGAGCAGTACTTC.

This sequence joins TRBV13 and TRBJ2-2; a possible D gene is TRBD2 (6 bases). Trimming took 2 bases from V and 5 from J, leaving 9 bases between them. Germline lookup yields CDR1 PRHDT and CDR2 FYEKMQ (reference sequence). The CDR3 sequence is 14 residues long. CDR3 nucleotide sequence: TGTGCCAGCAGCTTACCGGGAGTGACCGGGGAGCTGTTTTTT. Protein: CASSLPGVTGELFF.

Remarks on this clone: Different DNA sequences within this sample yield the same CDR3. The rearrangement links TRBV7-9 to TRBJ2-7, with D perhaps matching TRBD2 (5 bases). CDR3 length equals 12 residues. V dropped 5 bases and J dropped 0 bases, with 5 bases sitting between them. Germline V gene sequence: CDR1 SEHNR, CDR2 FQNEAQ (reference sequence). As DNA, the CDR3 is TGTGCCAGCAGCGAGGGCTCCTACGAGCAGTACTTC. Amino acid sequence: CASSEGSYEQYF.

The rearrangement uses TRBV11-2 and TRBJ2-7; tentatively, D is TRBD1 (5 bases). There are 13 residues in the CDR3. Germline V gene data show CDR1 as SGHAT and CDR2 as FQNNGV. Trimming cost V 5 bases and J 1 base, with 9 bases left between them. This chain's CDR3 is CASSPDSSYEQYF. As DNA, the CDR3 is TGTGCCAGCAGCCCCGACAGTTCCTACGAGCAGTACTTC.

The chain couples TRBV6-6 to TRBJ1-3; 8 bases are a match to TRBD1. This CDR3 comprises 15 residues. With V trimmed by 5 bases and J by 4 bases, 7 bases remained unmatched. Germline CDR1 and CDR2: MNHNY and SVGAGI (reference sequence). CDR3 nucleotide sequence: TGTGCCAGCAGTCCCACAGGGGGTAGAGGAAACACCATATATTTT. Its protein is CASSPTGGRGNTIYF.